This T cell receptor beta chain was observed in a study of OX40 agonist ivuxolimab in advanced cancers. With V trimmed by 8 bases and J by 2 bases, 15 bases remained unmatched. The CDR3 covers 17 residues. In germline, CDR1 is SEHNR, CDR2 FQNEAQ (reference sequence). This clone was seen more than once but under ten times. Assay: immunoSEQ multiplex PCR; the TCRdb copy retains only in-frame clones and omits some. The sample records 35,000 to 45,000 clones, around 80% being singletons. The specimen was CD4+ or CD8+ T cells sorted from blood, collected in a trial of the OX40 agonist ivuxolimab. This TCR came from an adult with an advanced solid tumor such as melanoma, head and neck, liver or kidney cancer. V usage is TRBV7-9 and J usage is TRBJ2-4; 7 nucleotides line up with TRBD1. The CDR3 DNA follows: TGTGCCAGCGGCCTTTGGTTCCCGGGACAGACCAAAAACATTCAGTACTTC. Protein product: CASGLWFPGQTKNIQYF.